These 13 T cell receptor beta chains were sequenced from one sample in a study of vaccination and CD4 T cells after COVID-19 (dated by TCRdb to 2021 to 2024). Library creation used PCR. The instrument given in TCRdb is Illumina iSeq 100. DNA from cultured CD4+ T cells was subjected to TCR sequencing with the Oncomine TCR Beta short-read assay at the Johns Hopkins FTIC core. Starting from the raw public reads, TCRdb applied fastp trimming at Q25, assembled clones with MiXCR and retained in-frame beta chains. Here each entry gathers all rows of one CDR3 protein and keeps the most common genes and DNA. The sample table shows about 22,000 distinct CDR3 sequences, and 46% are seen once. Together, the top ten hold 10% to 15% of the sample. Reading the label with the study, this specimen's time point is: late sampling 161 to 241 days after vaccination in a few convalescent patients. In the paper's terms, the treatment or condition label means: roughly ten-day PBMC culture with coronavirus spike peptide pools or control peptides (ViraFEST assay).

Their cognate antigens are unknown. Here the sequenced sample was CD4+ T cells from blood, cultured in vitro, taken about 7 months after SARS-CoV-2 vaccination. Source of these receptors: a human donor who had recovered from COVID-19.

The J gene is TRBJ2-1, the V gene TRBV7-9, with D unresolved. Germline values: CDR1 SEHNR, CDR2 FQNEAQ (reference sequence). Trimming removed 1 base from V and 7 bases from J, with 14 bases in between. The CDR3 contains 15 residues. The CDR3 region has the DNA TGTGCCAGCAGCTTAGGAACCAGTTGGAGTAATGAGCAGTTCTTC. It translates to CASSLGTSWSNEQFF.

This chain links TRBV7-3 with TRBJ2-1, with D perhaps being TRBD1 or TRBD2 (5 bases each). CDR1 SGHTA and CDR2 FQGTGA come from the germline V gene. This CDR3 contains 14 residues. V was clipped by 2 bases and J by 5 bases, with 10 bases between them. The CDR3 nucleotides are TGTGCCAGCAGCTTAGGGGCTAGCAACAATGAGCAGTTCTTC. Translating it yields CASSLGASNNEQFF.

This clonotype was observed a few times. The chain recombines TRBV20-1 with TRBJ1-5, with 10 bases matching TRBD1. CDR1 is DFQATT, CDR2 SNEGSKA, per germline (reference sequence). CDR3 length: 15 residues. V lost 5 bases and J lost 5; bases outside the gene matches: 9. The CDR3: CSAPVGTGEYQPQHF. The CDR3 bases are TGCAGTGCTCCAGTGGGGACAGGGGAATATCAGCCCCAGCATTTT.

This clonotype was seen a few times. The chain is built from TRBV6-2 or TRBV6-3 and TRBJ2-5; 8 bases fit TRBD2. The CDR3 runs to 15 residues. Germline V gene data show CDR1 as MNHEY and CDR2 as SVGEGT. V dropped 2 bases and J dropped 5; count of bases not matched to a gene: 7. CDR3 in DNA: TGTGCCAGCAGTTACGCTCGGGGGGGACGGGAGACCCAGTACTTC. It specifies CASSYARGGRETQYF.

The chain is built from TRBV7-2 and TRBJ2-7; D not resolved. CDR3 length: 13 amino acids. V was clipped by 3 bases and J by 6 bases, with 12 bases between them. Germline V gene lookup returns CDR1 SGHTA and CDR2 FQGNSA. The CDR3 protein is CASSFIISGEQYF. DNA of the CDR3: TGTGCCAGCAGCTTTATCATTTCCGGCGAGCAGTACTTC.

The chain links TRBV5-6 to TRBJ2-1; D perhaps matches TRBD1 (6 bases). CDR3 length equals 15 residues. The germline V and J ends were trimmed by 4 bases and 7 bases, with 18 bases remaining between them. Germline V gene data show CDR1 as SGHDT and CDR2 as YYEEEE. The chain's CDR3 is CASSHSGGRSNEQFF. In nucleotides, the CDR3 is TGTGCCAGCAGCCATAGTGGGGGCAGGTCGAATGAGCAGTTCTTC.

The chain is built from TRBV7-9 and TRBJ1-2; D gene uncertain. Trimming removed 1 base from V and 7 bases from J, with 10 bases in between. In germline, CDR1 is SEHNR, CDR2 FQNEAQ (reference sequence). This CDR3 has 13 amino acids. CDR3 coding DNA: TGTGCCAGCAGCTTAGAGGGATCCCCTGGCTACACCTTC. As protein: CASSLEGSPGYTF.

The CDR3: CASSPWDSDYEQYF. The DNA for the CDR3 is TGTGCCAGCAGCCCCTGGGACAGCGATTACGAGCAGTACTTC. The genes are TRBV11-3 and TRBJ2-7, with 7 positions matching TRBD1. The germline gives CDR1 SGHNT, CDR2 YENEEA. The CDR3 sequence is 14 residues long. The junction had 8 bases not matched to a gene; V was cut back by 5 bases and J by 4 bases.

CDR3 in amino acids: CSATGTGGYEQYF. The CDR3 region has the DNA TGCAGTGCTACAGGGACAGGAGGATACGAGCAGTACTTC. This chain joins TRBV20-1 and TRBJ2-7; 8 positions agree with TRBD1. V lost 4 bases, J lost 4 bases, and 6 bases stayed unmatched. This CDR3 comprises 13 residues. The germline CDR1 and CDR2 sequences are DFQATT and SNEGSKA (reference sequence).

The CDR3 bases are TGCAGTGCCACTCATGGAATCCTAGCGCCCTACGAGCAGTACTTC. It yields the protein CSATHGILAPYEQYF. The chain employs TRBV20-1 and TRBJ2-7; possible D gene TRBD2, 6 bases. The CDR3 runs 15 residues. CDR1 and CDR2 (germline): DFQATT, SNEGSKA (reference sequence). Deletions cut 6 bases from V and 2 bases from J, with 20 bases between.

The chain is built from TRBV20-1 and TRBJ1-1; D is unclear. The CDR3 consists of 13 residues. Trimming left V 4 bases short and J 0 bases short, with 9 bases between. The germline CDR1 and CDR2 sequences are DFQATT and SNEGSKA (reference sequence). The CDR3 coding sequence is TGCAGTGCTATTTATGAAATGAACACTGAAGCTTTCTTT. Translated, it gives CSAIYEMNTEAFF.

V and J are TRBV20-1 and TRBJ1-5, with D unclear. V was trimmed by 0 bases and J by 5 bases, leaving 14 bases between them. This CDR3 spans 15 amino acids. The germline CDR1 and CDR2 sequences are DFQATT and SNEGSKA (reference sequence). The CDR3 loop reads CSARDRRLEDQPQHF. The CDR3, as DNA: TGCAGTGCTAGAGATCGCAGGCTGGAGGATCAGCCCCAGCATTTT.

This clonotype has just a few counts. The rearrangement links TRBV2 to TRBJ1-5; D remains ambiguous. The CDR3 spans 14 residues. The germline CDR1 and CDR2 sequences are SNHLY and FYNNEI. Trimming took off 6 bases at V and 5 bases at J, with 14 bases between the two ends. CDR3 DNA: TGTGCCAGCAGCCCAGTGGGTAGGGATCAGCCCCAGCATTTT. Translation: CASSPVGRDQPQHF.